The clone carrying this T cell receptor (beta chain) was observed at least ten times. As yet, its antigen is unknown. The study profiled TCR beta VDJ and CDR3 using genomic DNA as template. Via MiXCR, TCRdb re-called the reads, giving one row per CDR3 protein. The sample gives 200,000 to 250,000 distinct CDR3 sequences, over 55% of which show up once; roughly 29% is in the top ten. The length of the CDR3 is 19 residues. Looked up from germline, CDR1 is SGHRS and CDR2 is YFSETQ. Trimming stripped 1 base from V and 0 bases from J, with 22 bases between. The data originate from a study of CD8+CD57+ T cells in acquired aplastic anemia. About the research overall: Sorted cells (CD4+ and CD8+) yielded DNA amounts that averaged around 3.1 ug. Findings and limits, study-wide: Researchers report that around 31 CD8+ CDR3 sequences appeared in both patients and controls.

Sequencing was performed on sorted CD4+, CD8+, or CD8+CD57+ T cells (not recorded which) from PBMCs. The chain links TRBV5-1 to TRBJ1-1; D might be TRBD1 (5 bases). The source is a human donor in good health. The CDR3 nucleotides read TGCGCCAGCAGCTTGACAGGCGCTCGCAATGATCCCTTGAACACTGAAGCTTTCTTT. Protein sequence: CASSLTGARNDPLNTEAFF. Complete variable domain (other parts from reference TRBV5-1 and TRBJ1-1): KAGVTQTPRYLIKTRGQQVTLSCSPISGHRSVSWYQQTPGQGLQFLFEYFSETQRNKGNFPGRFSGRQFSNSRSEMNVSTLELGDSALYLCASSLTGARNDPLNTEAFFGQGTRLTVV.